These T cell receptor beta chains were read from a single sample in a study of T cell responses to AZD1222 COVID-19 vaccine. Sequenced by immunoSEQ multiplex PCR; TCRdb stores in-frame clones only, minus some. The sample carries around 69,000 clones, roughly 89% recorded once. The specimen was peripheral blood, collected on day 0 of AZD1222 vaccination. These receptors originate from an adult in good health. Each CDR3 is given with its conserved first and last residue. The D gene is left open where the match is weak. Not all rows give a size; the values are once, few, many and, for expanded clones, a class.

D gene: TRBD1
V gene: TRBV5-1
clone size: -
J gene: TRBJ2-3
CDR3 DNA: TGCGCCAGCACTACGTCCAAGGGGACAGGGGACACAGATACGCAGTATTTT
CDR3 protein: CASTTSKGTGDTDTQYF

D gene: -
V gene: TRBV28
clone size: -
J gene: TRBJ2-1
CDR3 DNA: TGTGCCAGCAGTTTATGGGCGGCAGGGAAGGACAATGAGCAGTTCTTC
CDR3 protein: CASSLWAAGKDNEQFF

D gene: -
V gene: TRBV5-1
clone size: -
J gene: TRBJ2-5
CDR3 DNA: TGCGCCAGCAGCGGAGGGGGTCAAGAGACCCAGTACTTC
CDR3 protein: CASSGGGQETQYF

D gene: -
V gene: TRBV5-6
clone size: -
J gene: TRBJ1-4
CDR3 DNA: TGTGCCAGCAGCCTGGGGACTGGGGGCGCAAGAGAAAAACTGTTTTTT
CDR3 protein: CASSLGTGGAREKLFF

D gene: -
V gene: TRBV12-3/TRBV12-4
clone size: few
J gene: TRBJ1-1
CDR3 DNA: TGTGCCAGCAGTTTACAGGAGCGGATCGAAGCTTTCTTT
CDR3 protein: CASSLQERIEAFF

D gene: -
V gene: TRBV12-3/TRBV12-4
clone size: -
J gene: TRBJ1-4
CDR3 DNA: TGTGCCAGCCGCCTTCGGCTTAATGAAAAACTGTTTTTT
CDR3 protein: CASRLRLNEKLFF

D gene: -
V gene: TRBV6-5
clone size: -
J gene: TRBJ1-1
CDR3 DNA: TGTGCCAGCAGTCAATCGCGGCTTCTGAACACTGAAGCTTTCTTT
CDR3 protein: CASSQSRLLNTEAFF

D gene: -
V gene: TRBV4-1
clone size: -
J gene: TRBJ1-5
CDR3 DNA: TGCGCCAGCAGCCAAGATGGAAAGGGGTCGTCCCAGCATTTT
CDR3 protein: CASSQDGKGSSQHF

D gene: TRBD1
V gene: TRBV5-1
clone size: -
J gene: TRBJ1-3
CDR3 DNA: TGCGCCAGCAGCTCGGGACAGCTCGGAGTCTCTGGAAACACCATATATTTT
CDR3 protein: CASSSGQLGVSGNTIYF

D gene: -
V gene: TRBV7-9
clone size: -
J gene: TRBJ2-7
CDR3 DNA: TGTGCCAGCAGCTACGGGCCTCTCCTCAGGGACGAGCAGTACTTC
CDR3 protein: CASSYGPLLRDEQYF

D gene: -
V gene: TRBV18
clone size: -
J gene: TRBJ2-7
CDR3 DNA: TGTGCCAGCTCACCACCGGTCAGGGCGGAGCAGTACTTC
CDR3 protein: CASSPPVRAEQYF

D gene: TRBD2
V gene: TRBV19
clone size: -
J gene: TRBJ2-1
CDR3 DNA: TGTGCCAGTAGTATAGACCTAGCGGGGGGGAGGTCTAATGAGCAGTTCTTC
CDR3 protein: CASSIDLAGGRSNEQFF

D gene: -
V gene: TRBV5-1
clone size: once
J gene: TRBJ1-1
CDR3 DNA: TGCGCCAGCAGTCGAGGGGATCGAGAAACTGAAGCTTTCTTT
CDR3 protein: CASSRGDRETEAFF

D gene: -
V gene: TRBV27
clone size: -
J gene: TRBJ1-2
CDR3 DNA: TGTGCCAGCAGTTTATCCGGACGGACGGAGACTAACTATGGCTACACCTTC
CDR3 protein: CASSLSGRTETNYGYTF

D gene: -
V gene: TRBV7-9
clone size: -
J gene: TRBJ1-1
CDR3 DNA: TGTGCCAGCAGCCCACGAGAGTATCAGAACACTGAAGCTTTCTTT
CDR3 protein: CASSPREYQNTEAFF

D gene: -
V gene: TRBV4-3
clone size: -
J gene: TRBJ1-3
CDR3 DNA: TGCGCCAGCAGCCAAGATCACAAGGGCGGAAACACCATATATTTT
CDR3 protein: CASSQDHKGGNTIYF

D gene: -
V gene: TRBV6-5
clone size: few
J gene: TRBJ1-5
CDR3 DNA: TGTGCCAGCAGTTCCCAAGGTTTTAGCAATCAGCCCCAGCATTTT
CDR3 protein: CASSSQGFSNQPQHF

D gene: TRBD1
V gene: TRBV11-2
clone size: -
J gene: TRBJ1-1
CDR3 DNA: TGTGCCAGCAGCTCATCCCGGACAGGCAACACTGAAGCTTTCTTT
CDR3 protein: CASSSSRTGNTEAFF

D gene: -
V gene: TRBV4-3
clone size: -
J gene: TRBJ1-2
CDR3 DNA: TGCGCCAGCAGCCAAGTCACAGGCGCCTATGGCTACACCTTC
CDR3 protein: CASSQVTGAYGYTF

D gene: TRBD1
V gene: TRBV30
clone size: -
J gene: TRBJ1-2
CDR3 DNA: TGTGCCTGGAGTTTCAACAGGGGAAACTATGGCTACACCTTC
CDR3 protein: CAWSFNRGNYGYTF

D gene: TRBD1
V gene: TRBV4-1
clone size: -
J gene: TRBJ2-7
CDR3 DNA: TGCGCCAGCAGCCAGGCAGGGACAGGGGCTCTCCCCTACGAGCAGTACTTC
CDR3 protein: CASSQAGTGALPYEQYF

D gene: TRBD1
V gene: TRBV5-6
clone size: few
J gene: TRBJ1-2
CDR3 DNA: TGTGCCAGCAGGCCCGGACAGGGGCTCGCCTATGGCTACACCTTC
CDR3 protein: CASRPGQGLAYGYTF

D gene: -
V gene: TRBV5-1
clone size: -
J gene: TRBJ1-5
CDR3 DNA: TGCGCCAGCAGCCCGGAAGGCGGAGGCAATCAGCCCCAGCATTTT
CDR3 protein: CASSPEGGGNQPQHF

D gene: -
V gene: TRBV20-1
clone size: -
J gene: TRBJ2-7
CDR3 DNA: TGCAGTGCTAATATCGTCGAGCAGTACTTC
CDR3 protein: CSANIVEQYF

D gene: -
V gene: TRBV2
clone size: -
J gene: TRBJ2-5
CDR3 DNA: TGTGCCAGCAAGGGACCTAAAATCGCCCAGTACTTC
CDR3 protein: CASKGPKIAQYF

D gene: -
V gene: TRBV6-2/TRBV6-3
clone size: -
J gene: TRBJ1-6
CDR3 DNA: TGTGCCAGCAGTTACGGGTCCGCGGACCTCCACTTT
CDR3 protein: CASSYGSADLHF

D gene: -
V gene: TRBV2
clone size: -
J gene: TRBJ2-7
CDR3 DNA: TGTGCCACCATTCCCTTCTGGGGGAACTCCTACGAGCAGTACTTC
CDR3 protein: CATIPFWGNSYEQYF

D gene: -
V gene: TRBV4-1
clone size: few
J gene: TRBJ1-5
CDR3 DNA: TGCGCCAGCAGCCAAGTAGCGGGCAGGGGCAATCAGCCCCAGCATTTT
CDR3 protein: CASSQVAGRGNQPQHF